What follows is one T cell receptor beta chain and its context. The target antigen is unknown. This specimen belongs to a study of cytomegalovirus exposure and HLA in healthy donors. Background on the study: The 120 validation repertoires matched the roughly 700 first-cohort repertoires in platform, a later analysis reported. Overall study results and limits: In a later analysis, first-cohort TCR clusters were found to tend to co-occur in the 130 or so validation repertoires.

This CDR3 comprises 17 residues. Germline V gene lookup returns CDR1 MNHEY and CDR2 SMNVEV (reference sequence). V lost 6 bases and J 8 bases, leaving 25 bases between the germline ends. Clones were read by immunoSEQ multiplex PCR, and TCRdb kept only the in-frame ones, dropping some. The sample includes a few hundred thousand clones, 90% of them seen just once. The origin of this receptor is a woman in her 30s in good health and CMV-seronegative. The sequenced sample consisted of PBMCs. The genes are TRBV27 and TRBJ2-2, with D possibly TRBD2 on 6 matching bases. CDR3 amino acids: CASSRKEPGPRGGELFF. CDR3 in DNA: TGTGCCAGCAGCAGAAAAGAACCGGGGCCCCGGGGGGGGGAGCTGTTTTTT.